This section outlines one T cell receptor beta chain sequence together with its context. This clonotype came up a few times. It has no known antigen specificity. The record has no base qualities; no much larger clone is one base away. This sample stems from a study of T-cell memory formation after mild COVID-19 (dated by TCRdb to about 2021). Study-level background: TCR sequence clusters from the two donors were largely donor specific. In a couple of donors, T-cell clones that expanded and contracted after mild COVID-19 were followed by sequencing TCRalpha and TCRbeta repertoires longitudinally. Two young, previously healthy adult volunteers, one female and one male, were included in the cohort. General study outcomes and caveats: Clones that contracted from day 15 to 85 showed balanced CD4/CD8 phenotypes, whereas a second wave of clones that expanded from day 15 to 37 leaned towards CD4+. The study included only a couple of mild cases, and larger cohorts that include severe cases with pre-infection samples were judged to be necessary. Some responding clones were detected in pre-infection memory, suggesting pre-existing cross-reactive memory T cells joined the SARS-CoV-2 response. Contracting CD4+ clones were found mainly in CM and EM memory subsets, while CD8+ clones were enriched in EMRA. SARS-CoV-2 specificity of the second-wave clones peaking on day 37 was not confirmed.

Ficoll-Paque density gradient centrifugation was the method used to isolate PBMCs. The run used an Illumina NovaSeq 6000. TCRalpha and TCRbeta cDNA libraries were built by 5'RACE with constant-segment primers, adding sample barcodes and unique molecular identifiers. RNA was extracted from every sample with Trizol reagent. Amplification of the libraries took two PCR steps, and the second step added a second sample barcode plus Illumina TruSeq adapters. Libraries were sequenced on an Illumina NovaSeq with 2 x 150 bp paired-end reads. The original methods were these. Demultiplexing of reads and collapsing into UMI-guided consensus sequences were performed with migec v1.2.7. With mixcr v2.1.11, UMI consensuses were aligned to TRA and TRB V and J templates and assembled into clonotypes. A clonotype was counted as expanded or contracted only when both edgeR and NoisET called the clonotype significant, with the noise models trained on biological replicates. For edgeR calls, the thresholds were a false discovery rate-adjusted p below 0.01 and a log2 fold-change of 1. As an exploratory analysis of dynamics, max-normalized trajectories of the 1000 most abundant clonotypes were examined with PCA combined with hierarchical clustering. Each responding clone was given a CD4 or CD8 phenotype based on the CD4+ and CD8+ repertoires, which had been sequenced separately. TCRdb reanalyzed the raw reads on its own, using fastp at Q25 for trimming and MiXCR for clone calling, and kept in-frame beta chains. Rows with a matching CDR3 protein are joined into one entry that keeps the most common DNA and genes. The V and J calls reflect TCRdb's pipeline rather than the authors' work. In this sample the table shows 58,000 or so distinct CDR3 sequences, about 27% of which occur a single time. The ten largest make up roughly 44% of the sample.

This clonotype originated in a man in his late teens or twenties who had mild COVID-19 (a few samples of this study predate the infection). The sample titles of this study are shuffled in the database, so cell type and time point are left out; the donor was told from shared clones. Sequencing was performed on PBMCs or a T cell subset sorted from them (not recorded which).

This receptor carries the CDR3 CASDGTGDEQYF. The nucleotides are TGTGCCAGTGATGGGACGGGGGACGAGCAGTACTTC. The sequence links TRBV25-1 to TRBJ2-7; a tentative D call is TRBD2 (6 bases match). Reading from cysteine to phenylalanine, the CDR3 counts 12 amino acids. Left in the record is the CDR3 DNA by itself, 36 bases read in frame from the first base. CDR1 and CDR2, per the germline V gene, are MGHDK and SYGVNS. V gives up 9 bases and J gives up 5 bases, and the segment between their germline ends measures 14 bases.